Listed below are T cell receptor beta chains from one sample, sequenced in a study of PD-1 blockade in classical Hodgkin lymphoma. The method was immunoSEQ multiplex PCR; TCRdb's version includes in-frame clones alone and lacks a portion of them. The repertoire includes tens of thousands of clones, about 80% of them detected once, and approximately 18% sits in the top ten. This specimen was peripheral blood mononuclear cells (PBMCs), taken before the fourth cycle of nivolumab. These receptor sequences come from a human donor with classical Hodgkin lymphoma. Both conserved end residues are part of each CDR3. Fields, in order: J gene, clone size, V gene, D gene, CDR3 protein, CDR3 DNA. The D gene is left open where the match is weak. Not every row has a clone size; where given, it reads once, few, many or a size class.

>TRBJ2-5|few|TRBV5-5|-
CASSVSGQFRETQYF
TGTGCCAGCAGCGTAAGCGGACAGTTCAGGGAGACCCAGTACTTC
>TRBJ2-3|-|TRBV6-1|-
CASNEGPARDTQYF
TGTGCCAGCAATGAGGGACCCGCACGGGATACGCAGTATTTT
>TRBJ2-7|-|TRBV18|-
CASSPPGDEQYF
TGTGCCAGCTCACCACCGGGGGACGAGCAGTACTTC
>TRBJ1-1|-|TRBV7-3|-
CASSLGILATEAFF
TGTGCCAGCAGCTTAGGCATCTTGGCCACTGAAGCTTTCTTT
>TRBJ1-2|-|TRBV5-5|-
CASSLEEGRGYTF
TGTGCCAGCAGCTTAGAAGAGGGACGTGGCTACACCTTC
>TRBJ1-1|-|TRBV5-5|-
CASSLATGIRATEAFF
TGTGCCAGCAGCTTGGCCACGGGCATCCGGGCAACTGAAGCTTTCTTT
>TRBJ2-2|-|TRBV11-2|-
CASSLMGQGNTGELFF
TGTGCCAGCAGCTTAATGGGGCAGGGGAACACCGGGGAGCTGTTTTTT
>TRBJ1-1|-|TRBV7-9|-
CASSLTLSPNTEAFF
TGTGCCAGCAGCTTAACCCTCTCTCCGAACACTGAAGCTTTCTTT
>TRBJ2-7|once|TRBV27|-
CASSPTSGVAASYEQYF
TGTGCCAGCAGTCCAACCTCGGGGGTTGCGGCGTCCTACGAGCAGTACTTC
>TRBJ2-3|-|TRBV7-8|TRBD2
CASSLTPWTSGGAMDTQYF
TGTGCCAGCAGCTTAACCCCCTGGACTAGCGGGGGGGCCATGGATACGCAGTATTTT
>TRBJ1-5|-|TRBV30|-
CAWGPGLPGEPQHF
TGTGCCTGGGGTCCGGGACTCCCAGGTGAGCCCCAGCATTTT
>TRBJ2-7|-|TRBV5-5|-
CASGALIDEQYF
TGTGCCAGCGGCGCCCTTATCGACGAGCAGTACTTC
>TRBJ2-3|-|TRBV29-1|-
CSVRLQGGGADTQYF
TGCAGCGTGAGGTTACAGGGAGGCGGGGCAGATACGCAGTATTTT
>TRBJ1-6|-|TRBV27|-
CASSPDRSYNSPLHF
TGTGCCAGCAGTCCCGACCGCTCCTATAATTCACCCCTCCACTTT
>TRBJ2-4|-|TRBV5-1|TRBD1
CASSPSDRAENIQYF
TGCGCCAGCAGCCCCTCAGACAGGGCGGAAAACATTCAGTACTTC
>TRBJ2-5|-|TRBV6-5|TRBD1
CASSSPGGQETQYF
TGTGCCAGCAGTAGCCCAGGGGGCCAAGAGACCCAGTACTTC
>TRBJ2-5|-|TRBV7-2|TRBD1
CASSLMARQGEETQYF
TGTGCCAGCAGCTTAATGGCCAGACAGGGTGAAGAGACCCAGTACTTC
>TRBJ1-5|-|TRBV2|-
CASSDPQGLRQPQHF
TGTGCCAGCAGTGACCCCCAGGGGCTTCGTCAGCCCCAGCATTTT
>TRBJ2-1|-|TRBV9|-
CASSVGTNEQFF
TGTGCCAGCAGCGTCGGCACCAATGAGCAGTTCTTC
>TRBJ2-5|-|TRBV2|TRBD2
CAGGGKETQYF
TGTGCGGGCGGGGGAAAAGAGACCCAGTACTTC
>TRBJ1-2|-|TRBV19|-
CASTGRPYGYTF
TGTGCCAGTACCGGACGGCCCTATGGCTACACCTTC
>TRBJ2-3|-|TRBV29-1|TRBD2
CSAPDGGWGTDTQYF
TGCAGCGCCCCCGACGGGGGGTGGGGGACAGATACGCAGTATTTT
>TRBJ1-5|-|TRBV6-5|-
CASSSTGTQKPQHF
TGTGCCAGCAGCTCTACAGGTACGCAAAAGCCCCAGCATTTT
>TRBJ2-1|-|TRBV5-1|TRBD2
CASSSGLAGGYNEQFF
TGCGCCAGCAGCTCAGGACTAGCGGGAGGGTACAATGAGCAGTTCTTC
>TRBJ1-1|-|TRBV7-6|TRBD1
CASSRTGMNTEAFF
TGTGCCAGCAGCCGGACAGGAATGAACACTGAAGCTTTCTTT
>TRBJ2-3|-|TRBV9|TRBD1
CASSQDQGVMDTQYF
TGTGCCAGCAGTCAGGACCAGGGGGTTATGGATACGCAGTATTTT
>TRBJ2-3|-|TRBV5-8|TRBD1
CASRRGQGTTDTQYF
TGTGCCAGCAGGCGGGGACAGGGCACGACAGATACGCAGTATTTT
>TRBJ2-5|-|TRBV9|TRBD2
CASSVTSGAAYGETQYF
TGTGCCAGCAGCGTAACTAGCGGGGCCGCCTACGGGGAGACCCAGTACTTC
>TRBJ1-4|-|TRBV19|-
CASSGATNEKLFF
TGTGCCAGTTCGGGAGCAACTAATGAAAAACTGTTTTTT
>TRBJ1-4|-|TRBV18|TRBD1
CASRTTGAPNEKLFF
TGTGCCAGCCGCACTACAGGGGCCCCTAATGAAAAACTGTTTTTT
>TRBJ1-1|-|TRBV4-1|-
CASSSGPDTEAFF
TGCGCCAGCAGCTCAGGGCCGGACACTGAAGCTTTCTTT
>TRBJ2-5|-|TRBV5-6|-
CASSFRTARRPQYF
TGTGCCAGCAGCTTCCGGACAGCCAGGAGGCCCCAGTACTTC
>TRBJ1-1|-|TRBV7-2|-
CASSSRRGAEAFF
TGTGCCAGCAGCTCCCGGAGGGGCGCTGAAGCTTTCTTT
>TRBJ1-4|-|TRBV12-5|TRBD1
CASGLGQGGSNEKLFF
TGTGCTAGTGGCCTGGGACAGGGGGGGTCTAATGAAAAACTGTTTTTT
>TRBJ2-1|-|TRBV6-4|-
CASSDLAERNEQFF
TGTGCCAGCAGTGACCTAGCCGAAAGAAATGAGCAGTTCTTC
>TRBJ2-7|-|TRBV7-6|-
CASSPGGTGIHEQYF
TGTGCCAGCAGCCCGGGGGGGACAGGGATCCACGAGCAGTACTTC
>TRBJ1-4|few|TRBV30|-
CAWSVKLGGANEKLFF
TGTGCCTGGAGTGTAAAGCTTGGGGGGGCTAATGAAAAACTGTTTTTT
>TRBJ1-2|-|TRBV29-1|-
CSVEGQEYGYTF
TGCAGCGTTGAAGGGCAGGAGTATGGCTACACCTTC
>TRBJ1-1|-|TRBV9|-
CASSFYGTSVPEAFF
TGTGCCAGCAGCTTTTATGGGACAAGTGTCCCTGAAGCTTTCTTT
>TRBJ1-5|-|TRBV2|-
CASSAPSTSEDQPQHF
TGTGCCAGCAGTGCCCCCAGTACCTCTGAGGATCAGCCCCAGCATTTT
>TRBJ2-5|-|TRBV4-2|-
CASSQENQETQYF
TGTGCCAGCAGCCAAGAGAATCAAGAGACCCAGTACTTC
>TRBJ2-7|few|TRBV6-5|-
CASSRGLSLYEQYF
TGTGCCAGCAGCCGGGGACTTAGCCTCTACGAGCAGTACTTC
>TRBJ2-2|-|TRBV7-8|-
CASSLAGLRSRSGELFF
TGTGCCAGCAGCTTAGCGGGGCTGCGCAGCCGATCCGGGGAGCTGTTTTTT
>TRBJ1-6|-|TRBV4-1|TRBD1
CASSRDDRGRGSPLHF
TGCGCCAGCAGCCGGGACGACAGGGGGCGCGGTTCACCCCTCCACTTT
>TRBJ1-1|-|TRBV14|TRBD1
CASSRVDNRGAAINTEAFF
TGTGCCAGCAGCCGAGTTGATAACAGGGGGGCGGCGATTAACACTGAAGCTTTCTTT